This TCR beta chain was sequenced in a study of blood T cells in healthy people across ages. As to this clonotype: Its target is not known.

Study observations and caveats: Strongly correlated with naive T cell percentage was TCR beta diversity. Those diversity estimates obtained from one million T cells were thought to be underestimates.

Then a second PCR, running about 7 to 11 cycles, was carried out with a sample-barcoded 5' primer and a J-beta primer mix. MiXCR, run by TCRdb on the 5' RACE reads, gives a single entry per CDR3 protein. This sample has about a million distinct CDR3 sequences, with around two fifths found just once. Looked up from germline, CDR1 is LGHNA and CDR2 is YNFKEQ. V was clipped by 0 bases and J by 4 bases, with 7 bases between them. There are 15 residues in the CDR3. Input material: blood. This chain connects TRBV4-2 to TRBJ2-6; weak D call: TRBD2 (5 bases). The sequence came from a man aged 18 to 29 in good health. CDR3 residues: CASSQERGGANVLTF. The CDR3 DNA follows: TGTGCCAGCAGCCAAGAACGGGGAGGGGCCAACGTCCTGACTTTC.